This TCR beta chain was captured by sequencing in a study of T cell responses to AZD1222 COVID-19 vaccine. A word on this clone: The antigen remains undetermined.

Study results and limitations: At 160-218 and 743-854, vaccine-associated CD4 TCRs were dominant, and they spanned spike. Unmutated variant regions are reportedly the target of nearly half of TCRs that are spike-specific.

Using immunoSEQ multiplex PCR, the repertoire was profiled, and TCRdb retains in-frame clones only, with some absent. The sample has about 42,000 clones, approximately 80% seen once. Germline CDR1 and CDR2: MDHEN and SYDVKM. The CDR3 contains 14 residues. V was shortened by 7 bases and J by 3 bases, with 12 bases between the two germline ends. The chain links TRBV28 to TRBJ1-4; the D is unclear. The source was peripheral blood, collected 28 days after the second AZD1222 dose. This TCR came from an adult who received the AZD1222 COVID-19 vaccine. CDR3 residues: CASTPVQSNEKLFF. In nucleotides, the CDR3 is TGTGCCAGCACCCCCGTGCAGTCTAATGAAAAACTGTTTTTT.